This TCR beta chain came from a study of shared clonotypes between healthy human individuals. Study overall: Per-donor plates numbered three CD4 naive, three CD4 memory, two CD8 naive and one CD8 memory. Study-level results: Against clonotypes common to all four donors, non-shared ones had lower generation probabilities. Naive subsets typically showed greater estimated richness than memory subsets.

Profiling relied on immunoSEQ multiplex PCR, and the TCRdb table lists in-frame clones only, not all of them. Counted here are hundreds of thousands of clones, 92% occurring once; the ten biggest clones make up around 24%. CD45RO-negative cells were positively selected for CCR7, leaving out terminally differentiated effector memory CD45RA+ cells. The count of this clone is one. The antigen remains undetermined. Trimming left V 2 bases short and J 3 bases short, with 14 bases between. The germline V gene has CDR1 MDHEN and CDR2 SYDVKM. This CDR3 spans 15 amino acids. The receptor's source is a man between 25 and 39 years old in good health. The specimen sequenced was naive CD8+ T cells sorted from blood. The J gene is TRBJ2-7, the V gene TRBV28, with D perhaps TRBD1 (6 bases). The CDR3 region has the DNA TGTGCCAGCAGTTTAGGTCCCGGGACAATCTACGAGCAGTACTTC. It yields the protein CASSLGPGTIYEQYF.